These 14 T cell receptor beta chains were all obtained from the same sample, sequenced in a study of T-cell memory formation after mild COVID-19. Each CDR3 protein is one row after TCRdb ran MiXCR on the 5' RACE reads. The sample gives about 190,000 distinct CDR3 sequences, about 18% of which show up once; 2% to 3% is in the top ten. The specimen was PBMCs or a T cell subset sorted from them (not recorded which). Source of these receptors: an adult woman who had mild COVID-19 (a few samples of this study predate the infection). Cell type and time point are not known.

The genes are TRBV24-1 and TRBJ2-7; no reliable D call. The CDR3 extends over 13 amino acids. Germline V gives CDR1 KGHDR, CDR2 SFDVKD. The germline V and J ends were trimmed by 5 bases and 4 bases, with 11 bases remaining between them. The CDR3 region has the DNA TGTGCCACCAGTGCCTCAAGTACTTACGAGCAGTACTTC. Translation gives CATSASSTYEQYF.

In DNA, the CDR3 is TGTGCCAGCAGTTACTCGATTAGTGGCAGGGGCCCCTCTGGAAACACCATATATTTT. Encoded protein: CASSYSISGRGPSGNTIYF. The chain joins TRBV6-5 to TRBJ1-3, with D tentatively TRBD1 (6 bases). V was clipped by 0 bases and J by 0 bases, with 18 bases between them. The germline gives CDR1 MNHEY, CDR2 SVGAGI. This CDR3 has 19 amino acids.

The DNA for the CDR3 is TGTGCCAGCAGTTGGGACAGATCCTACGAGCAGTACTTC. As protein: CASSWDRSYEQYF. The V and J genes are TRBV12-3 or TRBV12-4 and TRBJ2-7; 7 positions match TRBD1. The CDR3 is 13 residues long. V lost 4 bases to trimming and J lost 1 base; unmatched junction nucleotides: 1.

The CDR3 sequence: CASSAPAGAGSYEQYF. The CDR3 DNA follows: TGTGCCAGTAGTGCTCCAGCGGGGGCCGGGTCCTACGAGCAGTACTTC. The chain uses TRBV19 and TRBJ2-7, with 8 nucleotides matching TRBD2. This CDR3 has 16 residues. Trimming at V came to 5 bases and at J to 1 base, leaving 10 bases not matched to a gene. The germline gives CDR1 LNHDA, CDR2 SQIVND (reference sequence).

The chain is built from TRBV24-1 and TRBJ2-7; TRBD1 agrees at 7 bases. With V trimmed by 3 bases and J by 7 bases, 2 bases remained unmatched. This CDR3 has 12 amino acids. CDR1 KGHDR and CDR2 SFDVKD come from the germline V gene. The CDR3 sequence is CATSDGTEEQYF. CDR3 sequence (DNA): TGTGCCACCAGTGATGGGACAGAAGAGCAGTACTTC.

The chain employs TRBV27 and TRBJ2-7, with D hard to call. Germline CDR1 MNHEY, CDR2 SMNVEV (reference sequence). The CDR3 contains 14 residues. The ends were cut back, 0 bases at V and 3 bases at J, with 9 bases in the middle. Written as DNA, the CDR3 is TGTGCCAGCAGTTTATCTACCGCATACTACGAGCAGTACTTC. Its protein is CASSLSTAYYEQYF.

This clonotype turned up a few times. The chain carries TRBV5-1 and TRBJ1-1, with 7 positions matching TRBD1. The junction had 7 bases not matched to a gene; V was cut back by 5 bases and J by 0 bases. The germline gives CDR1 SGHRS, CDR2 YFSETQ. The CDR3 is 15 residues long. CDR3 in amino acids: CASSGQATLNTEAFF. CDR3 nucleotide sequence: TGCGCCAGCAGTGGACAGGCGACTTTGAACACTGAAGCTTTCTTT.

V usage is TRBV4-1 and J usage is TRBJ2-7; 11 bases map to TRBD2. Germline loops: CDR1 MGHRA, CDR2 YSYEKL. Trimming at V came to 1 base and at J to 3 bases, leaving 2 bases not matched to a gene. There are 15 residues in the CDR3. The CDR3 loop reads CASSQGLAGFYEQYF. CDR3 coding DNA: TGCGCCAGCAGCCAAGGACTAGCGGGGTTCTACGAGCAGTACTTC.

This clonotype has only a few counts. The chain carries TRBV12-3 or TRBV12-4 and TRBJ2-1; 11 bases line up with TRBD1. CDR3 length: 16 amino acids. The V gene end was trimmed by 6 bases and the J gene end by 6 bases; junction bases not matched to a gene: 10. The CDR3: CASRPPRDRGVNEQFF. The CDR3 bases are TGTGCCAGCAGACCTCCCCGGGACAGGGGGGTCAATGAGCAGTTCTTC.

V usage is TRBV30 and J usage is TRBJ1-1, with TRBD1 matching 8 bases. Germline CDR1 and CDR2: GTSNPN and SVGIG (reference sequence). There are 12 residues in the CDR3. The J segment lost 3 bases and the V segment lost 4 bases, leaving 1 base of the junction unmatched. CDR3 nucleotides: TGTGCCTGGACAGGGGGCTACACTGAAGCTTTCTTT. Its protein product is CAWTGGYTEAFF. The variable domain in full, completed from reference TRBV30 and TRBJ1-1, reads SQTIHQWPATLVQPVGSPLSLECTVEGTSNPNLYWYRQAAGRGLQLLFYSVGIGQISSEVPQNLSASRPQDRQFILSSKKLLLSDSGFYLCAWTGGYTEAFFGQGTRLTVV.

This clonotype was seen more than once but under ten times. The chain joins TRBV14 to TRBJ2-3; D is undetermined. Germline CDR1 is SGHDN and CDR2 is FVKESK. Trimming stripped 0 bases from V and 2 bases from J, with 9 bases between. The CDR3 length is 15 residues. CDR3 sequence: CASSQEWGPTDTQYF. The CDR3 DNA follows: TGTGCCAGCAGCCAAGAATGGGGTCCCACAGATACGCAGTATTTT.

V usage is TRBV13 and J usage is TRBJ2-7; the match to TRBD1 covers 8 bases. The CDR3 loop spans 16 amino acids. Germline assignment: CDR1 PRHDT and CDR2 FYEKMQ (reference sequence). V shed 5 bases, J shed 0 bases, and the junction held 9 bases outside the gene matches. The CDR3 nucleotides are TGTGCCAGCAGCCCCGGCCGGACAGGGAGCTCCTACGAGCAGTACTTC. It specifies CASSPGRTGSSYEQYF.

V is TRBV5-5 and J is TRBJ2-7; 8 bases are shared with TRBD2. Germline CDR1 is SGHKS and CDR2 is YYEKEE (reference sequence). The J segment lost 5 bases and the V segment lost 4 bases, leaving 14 bases of the junction unmatched. The CDR3 has 16 amino acids. The CDR3 region is CASSTSTSAARDEQYF. The CDR3, as DNA: TGTGCCAGCAGCACCTCGACTAGCGCAGCAAGAGACGAGCAGTACTTC.

The CDR3 here is CASLPDREAFF. Written as DNA, the CDR3 is TGTGCCAGCCTCCCAGACAGGGAAGCGTTCTTC. The chain employs TRBV5-8 and TRBJ2-1, with TRBD1 identical over 7 bases. Looked up from germline, CDR1 is SGHTS and CDR2 is YDEGEE. The V segment lost 7 bases and the J segment 15 bases; nucleotides outside the gene matches: 10. This CDR3 has 11 residues.